This T cell receptor beta chain was obtained from a study of cytomegalovirus exposure and HLA in healthy donors (dated by TCRdb to 2017 to 2019). Concerning the study at large: According to an earlier analysis of a few hundred of the donors, 150 million to 200 million T cells yielded roughly 110 million unique TCR beta sequences and 276 Gb of sequence data. Typing coverage varied by locus: roughly 629-640 donors for A, B, C, DRB1 and DQB1; some 520 for DQA1; about 590 for DPA1; approximately 490 for DPB1. Across approximately 400 genotyped donors of the cohort, an average of about 240,000 unique TCR beta nucleotide sequences per donor were sequenced, and about a sixth of those sequences were non-productive. High-throughput TCR immunosequencing, statistical association of individual TCRs with disease status, and machine learning were combined to predict cytomegalovirus infection status. The genetic ancestry cluster associated with self-reported Caucasian donors included roughly four fifths of the 350 to 500 genotyped donors. Using immunosequencing, the study profiled T cell repertoires from fewer than 850 subjects and related those repertoires to cytomegalovirus serostatus. A later analysis re-examined previously published TCR beta repertoires from more than 550 donors and added high-resolution HLA genotyping to investigate patterns of TCR occurrence. The aim of the study was to test whether cataloging public T cell receptors could identify signatures of past pathogen exposure. Every discovery cohort repertoire had been produced on one sequencing platform. Donor age, sex, ethnicity and CMV serostatus were collected together with the repertoire data. In an earlier analysis of roughly 600 of the donors, high-throughput TCR beta sequencing was used to judge whether each TCR beta V gene segment behaved as functional or pseudogenic. A separate validation cohort of approximately 120 different subjects was used in addition to the approximately 700-subject first cohort. Rather than using new phenotypic data, the later analysis identified candidate immune exposures from TCR beta sequences and from how often those sequences occurred across donors. Approximately 310 gigabases of sequencing data and around 85 million unique TCR sequences made up an early release that covered roughly 670 HLA-typed donors. Because of strong linkage in the cohort, a few DR-DQ haplotypes were treated as single units for association and clustering. HLA typing covered class I and class II loci at four-digit resolution. A later genetic analysis used genome-wide SNP genotypes for 398 of the 666 donors, treating that subset as a discovery cohort. Overall results and qualifications from the work: The earlier analysis of almost 600 of the donors excluded some 16 rarely observed V segments, including chromosome 9 orphons, because counts were too low. Because the 87-base-pair reads could not distinguish some IMGT-functional V segments, including TRBV6-2 and TRBV6-3, those segments were excluded. Most TCR sequences were observed very rarely across donors, whereas some public TCRs were present in many individuals. In a later genetic analysis, fewer N-insertions in productive TCRs were reported among donors in an Asian-associated ancestry cluster than the approximately 710-donor mean. The only immune exposure information available for the cohort was CMV serostatus. Assigning TCR associations to individual alleles was difficult when HLA alleles, especially DR and DQ, strongly co-occurred. In a later analysis, the rate of TCR association differed among HLA loci, with DRB1 alleles having the most associated TCRs and HLA-C alleles having the fewest. Linkage disequilibrium might explain the correlated functional status among segregating V segments, but an unknown experimental factor could not be excluded. Because some donors lacked HLA typing at each locus, the association tests relied only on the typed subset. In a later analysis, most CMV-associated TCR beta chains were found to appear HLA-restricted, with HLA associations seemingly driven largely by CMV exposure. Roughly uniform sequencing depth across donors was assumed in presence/absence analyses, although this assumption may not hold. A cluster of highly shared sequence variants was judged likely to be a technical artifact of the sequencing pipeline. Broadly in line with IMGT annotations, most TCR beta V segments showed up in productive rearrangements about 87% or about 30% of the time in an earlier analysis of 450 to 750 of the donors. The study listed approximately 150 TCR beta chains as associated with cytomegalovirus. In a later analysis, HLA-associated TCR beta chains showed more clonal expansion and lower generation probabilities than non-associated chains that were equally common. Only TCR beta chains were sequenced in this cohort, and the absence of alpha or paired-chain data limited detectable features. A further reported finding was that TCR beta sequences accurately predicted the HLA-A and HLA-B alleles for most subjects in the first cohort. It was suggested by the authors that the approach could potentially be generalized to other disease states and immunological phenotypes. In a later analysis, several top co-occurrence clusters were reported to appear linked to parvovirus B19, influenza, CMV and Epstein-Barr virus. The classifier was reported to diagnose cytomegalovirus status with high specificity and sensitivity in both the original cohort and the validation cohort. A later analysis associated 16,951 TCR beta sequences with specific HLA alleles at a false discovery rate of 0.05. In vitro tests confirmed that a few of the cytomegalovirus-associated TCR beta chains recognize cytomegalovirus antigens. A later genetic analysis associated a missense DCLRE1C variant with V-gene and J-gene trimming of TCR beta chains, and an independent cohort replicated the association.

For this clone: Its specific antigen is unknown. No per-base quality is available; no much larger clone lies one base away.

The cohort comprised 550 to 700 healthy bone marrow donors. All cohort members were sampled while nominally healthy, although unrecorded immune exposures were likely present. The donor was CMV seronegative and belonged to the group of more than 300 seronegative cohort members. A peripheral blood sample was collected from each donor, and TCR beta sequencing was performed on peripheral blood mononuclear cells. Genomic DNA was extracted from the blood cell samples with the Qiagen DNeasy Blood Extraction Kit. Including cysteine and phenylalanine, the CDR3 has 17 amino acids. Kept here is only the CDR3 DNA, which spans 51 bases and is read in frame from base 1. CDR1 and CDR2 were assigned from the germline V gene as KGHSH and LQKENI. The trim is 2 bases for V and 0 bases for J, with a gap of 11 bases between the germline ends. Receptors were amplified or captured by the immunoSEQ multiplex PCR assay. The multiplex PCR relied on a mix of 60 forward primers for TCR Vbeta segments and 13 reverse primers for TCR Jbeta segments. The CDR3 region of rearranged TCR beta genes was amplified from genomic DNA with a multiplex PCR assay. On the Illumina HiSeq System, the amplified TCR beta libraries were sequenced as 87-base-pair reads. As for how the authors treated the data: A later analysis counted approximately 74 million unique TCR beta chains across the 640 or so repertoires, and some 11 million of these chains were shared by at least two donors. Raw reads were error-corrected and collapsed into unique sequences by a nearest-neighbor algorithm in which closely related sequences were merged to remove PCR and sequencing errors. To assign V, D and J gene segments, CDR3 sequences were aligned to IMGT reference sequences. For a sequence to be retained, at least a six-nucleotide match to both a V gene segment and a J gene segment was required. Rearrangements were classified as productive when the CDR3 lacked stop codons and remained in frame with V and J, and all other rearrangements were classified as non-productive. Following IMGT convention, CDR3 was defined as the stretch from the second conserved V-encoded cysteine to the conserved J-encoded phenylalanine. Sequences without an unambiguous match to a single V gene segment were excluded from the earlier analysis of almost 600 of the donors. An earlier analysis of 587 of the donors classified V segments as functional when productive rearrangements were above 56.7% and as segregating when the standard deviation between donors was above 5%. A statistical classification framework was developed to diagnose cytomegalovirus status using the catalog of TCR beta chain sequences. In a later analysis, V and J genes were assigned by comparing TCR nucleotide sequences against IMGT/GENE-DB human TR gene sequences. The TCRdist pipeline was used in a later analysis to assign CDR3 sequences and most-parsimonious VDJ recombination scenarios. In a later analysis, every TCR beta chain was defined by the combination of its CDR3 amino acid sequence and its V-gene family, and reads without a unique V-gene family were dropped. A later analysis removed 592 highly shared, low-generation-probability nucleotide sequences to deal with suspected cross-contamination and a sequencing artifact. For each public chain, a later analysis derived a clonal expansion index from normalized ranks of inferred template counts within each repertoire. Generation probabilities in a later analysis came from a VDJ recombination model fitted to out-of-frame rearrangements, and those results were checked against IGoR. In a later analysis, hypergeometric tests were used to score TCR-TCR, TCR-HLA and TCR-CMV co-occurrence, with a repertoire-size bias correction applied to TCR pairs. In a later analysis, false discovery rates were estimated by permuting HLA or CMV assignments 20 times. In a later analysis, co-occurring TCRs were grouped with DBSCAN, and TCRdist sequence similarity was added when clustering was performed within HLA-allele-positive subsets. Repertoires with fewer than 30,000 or more than 120,000 public chains were left out of co-occurrence clustering, as were roughly five repertoires with anomalous nucleotide sharing. The table was pulled from immuneACCESS by TCRdb, which kept in-frame rearrangements only. Such tables lose some clones; where checked, under half of the loss comes from unresolved V genes, and the rest has no known cause. V and J calls and clone size are given by that table; D and trimming were obtained from the DNA. Counted in this sample were around 200,000 clones; 81% of them appeared once. The ten largest clones take up 3.8% of the sample.

The receptor was derived from a man between 50 and 59 years old in good health and CMV-seronegative. The chain uses TRBV18 and TRBJ2-6; 6 matching bases give a weak D call of TRBD1. Input material: PBMCs. The DNA reads TGTGCCAGCTCACCAAAGGACAGAAACTCTGGGGCCAACGTCCTGACTTTC. Translation gives CASSPKDRNSGANVLTF.